This paragraph covers one T cell receptor (beta chain) sequence. This receptor's antigen is unknown. Within one base of it there is no much larger clone, and no base qualities were kept. The CDR3, cysteine through phenylalanine, is 15 amino acids long. Just the 45-base CDR3 DNA is kept, in frame starting at base 1. The germline V gene (reference sequence) yields PRHDT for CDR1 and FYEKMQ for CDR2. V drops 6 bases and J drops 3 bases, leaving 14 bases in between. Whole blood was collected in K2EDTA tubes by collaborating institutions according to the institutions' own protocols. For TCRbeta analysis, collaborators shipped samples as frozen whole blood, isolated PBMCs, or DNA extracted from either of those sample types. These data come from a study of blood T cell repertoires in COVID-19 (dated by TCRdb to the early 2020s). With respect to the entire study: Samples from collaborators originated in the United States, Italy and Spain and spanned both the acute and convalescent phases of COVID-19. A freely available public database, intended as a resource for researchers studying the immune response to SARS-CoV-2, is where the repertoires were released. Subjects who had been exposed to COVID-19, were actively infected with it, or had recovered from it provided the deeply sampled blood TCRbeta repertoires that made up the dataset. The prospective study material was composed of cDNA or gDNA derived from T cells, B-cell-depleted T cells, or PBMCs. Where HLA class I and class II types were available, the types were taken from metadata supplied by the sample provider, not from assay-based typing. Nearly every sample came with metadata listing a de-identified subject ID, COVID-19 status, age in years and sex. The samples were drawn from the first 160 participants of the ongoing ImmuneRACE study and from 950 to 1,500 subjects provided by 6 global collaborators. What the authors observed across the whole study: The amount of clinical and demographic metadata varied by source and participant and was provided uncurated.

The immunoSEQ Assay, a bias-controlled multiplex PCR, was used to amplify TCRbeta CDR3 regions from genomic DNA. The paper's data handling went like this. Nucleated cell counts per sample were estimated from amplification of reference gene primers within the assay. To quantify the absolute abundance of each unique TCRbeta CDR3 rearrangement, sequence reads were collapsed and filtered. Productive Simpson clonality was computed per sample as the square root of Simpson's diversity index over productive rearrangements. TCRdb took over this immuneACCESS table, retaining in-frame rearrangements with V and J assigned. Such tables are incomplete; in checked studies, under half of the missing clones stem from an unresolved V gene, and the remainder is unexplained. V and J calls and clone size are as listed in that table; D and trimming were resolved from the DNA. This sample holds 90,000 to 140,000 clones; 65% to 80% were observed only once. The ten largest clones represent roughly a fifth of the sample.

This sequence originates from a woman in her seventies with acute or convalescent COVID-19. Material for sequencing was peripheral blood. The sequence joins TRBV13 to TRBJ2-2, with a tentative D gene TRBD2 over 7 matching bases. The CDR3 corresponds to CASRRGGAYTGELFF. The DNA sequence is TGTGCCAGCAGAAGGGGGGGGGCATACACCGGGGAGCTGTTTTTT.